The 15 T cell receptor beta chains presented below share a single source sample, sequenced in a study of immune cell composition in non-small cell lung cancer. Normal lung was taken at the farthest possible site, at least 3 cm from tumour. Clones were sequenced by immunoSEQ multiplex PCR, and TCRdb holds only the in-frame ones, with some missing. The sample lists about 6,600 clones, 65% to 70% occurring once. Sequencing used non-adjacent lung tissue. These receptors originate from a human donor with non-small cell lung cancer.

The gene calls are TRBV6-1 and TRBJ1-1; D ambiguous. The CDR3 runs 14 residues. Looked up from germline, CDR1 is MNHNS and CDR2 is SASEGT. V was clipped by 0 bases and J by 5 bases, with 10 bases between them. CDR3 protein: CASSEAFRLTEAFF. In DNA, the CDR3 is TGTGCCAGCAGTGAAGCGTTCAGACTAACTGAAGCTTTCTTT.

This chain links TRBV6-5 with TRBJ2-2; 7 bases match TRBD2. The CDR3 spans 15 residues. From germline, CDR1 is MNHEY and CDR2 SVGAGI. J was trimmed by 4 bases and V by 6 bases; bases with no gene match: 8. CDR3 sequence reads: CASRVSGQGTGELFF. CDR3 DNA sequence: TGTGCCAGCAGAGTTAGCGGGCAGGGCACCGGGGAGCTGTTTTTT.

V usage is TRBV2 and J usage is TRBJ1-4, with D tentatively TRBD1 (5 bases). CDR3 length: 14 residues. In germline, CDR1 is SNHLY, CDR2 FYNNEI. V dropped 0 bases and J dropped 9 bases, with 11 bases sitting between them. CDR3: CASSEAGAGKKLFF. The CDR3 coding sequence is TGTGCCAGCAGTGAAGCAGGGGCTGGGAAAAAACTGTTTTTT.

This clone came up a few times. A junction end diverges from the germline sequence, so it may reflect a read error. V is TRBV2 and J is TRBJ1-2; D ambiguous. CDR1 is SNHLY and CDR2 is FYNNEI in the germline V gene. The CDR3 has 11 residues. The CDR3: CASSGPGVSAF. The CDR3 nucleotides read TGTGCCAGCAGTGGCCCGGGAGTCAGCGCCTTC.

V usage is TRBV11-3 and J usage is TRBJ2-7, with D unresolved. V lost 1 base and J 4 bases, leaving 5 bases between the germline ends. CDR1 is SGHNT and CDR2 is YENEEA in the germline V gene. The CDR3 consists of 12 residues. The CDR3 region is CASSLGAYEQYF. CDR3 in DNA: TGTGCCAGCAGCTTAGGTGCGTACGAGCAGTACTTC.

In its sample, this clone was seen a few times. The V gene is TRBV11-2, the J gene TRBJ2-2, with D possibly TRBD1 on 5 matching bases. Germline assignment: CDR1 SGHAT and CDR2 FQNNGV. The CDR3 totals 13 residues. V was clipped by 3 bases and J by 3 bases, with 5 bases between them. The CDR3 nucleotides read TGTGCCAGCAGCTTGACAGACACCGGGGAGCTGTTTTTT. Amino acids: CASSLTDTGELFF.

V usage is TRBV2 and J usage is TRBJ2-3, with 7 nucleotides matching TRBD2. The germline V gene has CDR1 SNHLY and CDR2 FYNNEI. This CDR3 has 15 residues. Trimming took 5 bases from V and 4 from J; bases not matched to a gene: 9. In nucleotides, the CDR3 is TGTGCCAGCAGTCTCGTGGCGGGAGCGGCAGATACGCAGTATTTT. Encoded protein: CASSLVAGAADTQYF.

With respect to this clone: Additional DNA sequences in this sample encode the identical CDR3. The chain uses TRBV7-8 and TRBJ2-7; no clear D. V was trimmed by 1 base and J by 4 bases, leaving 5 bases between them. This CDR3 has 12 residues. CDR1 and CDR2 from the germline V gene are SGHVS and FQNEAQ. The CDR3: CASSLGAYEQYF. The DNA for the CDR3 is TGTGCCAGCAGCTTAGGAGCTTACGAGCAGTACTTC.

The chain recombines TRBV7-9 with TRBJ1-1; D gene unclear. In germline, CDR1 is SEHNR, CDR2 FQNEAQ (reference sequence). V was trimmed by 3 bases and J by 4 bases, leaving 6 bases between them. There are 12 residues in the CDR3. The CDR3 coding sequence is TGTGCCAGCAGCTTGGCTCCCACTGAAGCTTTCTTT. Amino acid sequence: CASSLAPTEAFF.

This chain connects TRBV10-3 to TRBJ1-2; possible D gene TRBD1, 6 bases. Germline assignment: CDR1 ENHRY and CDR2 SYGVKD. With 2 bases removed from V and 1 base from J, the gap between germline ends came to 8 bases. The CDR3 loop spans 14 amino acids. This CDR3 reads CAISEGGVNYGYTF. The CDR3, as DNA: TGTGCCATCAGTGAGGGGGGCGTTAACTATGGCTACACCTTC.

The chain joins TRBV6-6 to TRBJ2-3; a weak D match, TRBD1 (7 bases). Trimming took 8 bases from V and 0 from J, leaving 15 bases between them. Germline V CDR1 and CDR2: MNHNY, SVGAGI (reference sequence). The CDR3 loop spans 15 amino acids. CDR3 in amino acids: CASRIRGESTDTQYF. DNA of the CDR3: TGTGCCAGCCGGATCAGGGGGGAGAGCACAGATACGCAGTATTTT.

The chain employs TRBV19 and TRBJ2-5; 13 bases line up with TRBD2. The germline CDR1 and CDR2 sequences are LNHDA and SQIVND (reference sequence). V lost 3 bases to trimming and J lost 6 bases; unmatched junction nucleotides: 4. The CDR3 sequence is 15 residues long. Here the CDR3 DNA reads TGTGCCAGTAGTATTATGACTAGCGGGAGGAAGACCCAGTACTTC. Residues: CASSIMTSGRKTQYF.

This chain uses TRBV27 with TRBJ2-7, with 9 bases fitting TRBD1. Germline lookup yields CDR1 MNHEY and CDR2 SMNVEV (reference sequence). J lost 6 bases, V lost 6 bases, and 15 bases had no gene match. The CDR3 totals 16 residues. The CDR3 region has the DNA TGTGCCAGCAGGCAAACCTCCGGGACAGGGCGAGGCGAGCAGTACTTC. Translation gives CASRQTSGTGRGEQYF.

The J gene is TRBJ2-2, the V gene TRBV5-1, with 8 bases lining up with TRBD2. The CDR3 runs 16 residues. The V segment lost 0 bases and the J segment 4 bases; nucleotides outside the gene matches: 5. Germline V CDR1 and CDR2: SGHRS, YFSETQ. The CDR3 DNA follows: TGCGCCAGCAGCTTGGACGGGGGGGCGAGCACCGGGGAGCTGTTTTTT. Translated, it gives CASSLDGGASTGELFF.

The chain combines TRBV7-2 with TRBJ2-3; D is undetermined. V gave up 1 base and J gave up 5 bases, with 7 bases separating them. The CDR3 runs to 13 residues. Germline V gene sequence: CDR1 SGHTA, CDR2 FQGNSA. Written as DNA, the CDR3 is TGTGCCAGCAGCTTAGTCTGGAGAGATACGCAGTATTTT. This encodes CASSLVWRDTQYF.